This T cell receptor (beta chain) was captured in a study of blood T cell repertoires in COVID-19. On the study more broadly: Samples taken during acute and convalescent COVID-19 were collected in the United States, Italy and Spain. The analysed material was cDNA or gDNA that came from T cells, B-cell-depleted T cells, or PBMCs.

V was clipped by 3 bases and J by 0 bases, with 6 bases between them. CDR1 and CDR2 (germline): GTSNPN, SVGIG (reference sequence). This CDR3 has 12 residues. Authors' data handling: Reference gene primer amplification gave estimated nucleated cell counts. Clones were sequenced by immunoSEQ multiplex PCR, and TCRdb holds only the in-frame ones, with some missing. V, J and clone size derive from that table, while D and trimming were established from the DNA sequence. The table lists 120,000 to 150,000 clones, 88% of them singletons, with roughly 30% in the top ten. This clonotype originated in a human donor in a cohort sampled during active COVID-19. The chain is built from TRBV30 and TRBJ2-7, with D perhaps TRBD1 (6 bases). Material for sequencing was peripheral blood. The CDR3 DNA is TGTGCCTGGAGGGACAGCTCCTACGAGCAGTACTTC. Protein product: CAWRDSSYEQYF.